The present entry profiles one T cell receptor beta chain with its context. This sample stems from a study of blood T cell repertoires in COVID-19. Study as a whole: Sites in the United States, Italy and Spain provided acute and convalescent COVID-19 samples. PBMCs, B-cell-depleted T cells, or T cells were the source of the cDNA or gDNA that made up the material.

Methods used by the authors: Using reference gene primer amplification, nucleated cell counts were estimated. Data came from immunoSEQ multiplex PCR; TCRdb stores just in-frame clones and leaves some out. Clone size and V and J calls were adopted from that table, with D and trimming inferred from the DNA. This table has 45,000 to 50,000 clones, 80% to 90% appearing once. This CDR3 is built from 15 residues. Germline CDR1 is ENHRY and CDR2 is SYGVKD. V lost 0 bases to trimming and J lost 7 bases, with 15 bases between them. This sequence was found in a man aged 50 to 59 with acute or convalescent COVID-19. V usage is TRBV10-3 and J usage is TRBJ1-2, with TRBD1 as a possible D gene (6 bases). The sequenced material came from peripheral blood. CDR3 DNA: TGTGCCATCAGTGAGTCGGGGACATGGAGAGGTGGCTACACCTTC. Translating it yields CAISESGTWRGGYTF.